This TCR beta chain was obtained from a study of blood T cells in healthy people across ages. CDR1 is SNHLY, CDR2 FYNNEI, per germline. This CDR3 has 14 residues. V was cut by 4 bases and J by 5 bases, with 14 bases left in between. This clonotype was seen a handful of times. Its target is unknown. The use of a sample-barcoded 5' primer and a J-beta primer mix characterized a second PCR of about 7 to 12 cycles. With 12 random nucleotides, a template-switch adaptor tagged each individual cDNA molecule. TCRdb re-derived calls from the 5' RACE reads in MiXCR, one entry per CDR3 protein. The sample yields 1.5 million to 2 million distinct CDR3 sequences, approximately 30% seen once. Overall study results and limits: Long-lived donors carried more naive CD4+ cells and greater diversity than aged donors.

The sequencing sample was made of blood. The V gene is TRBV2, the J gene TRBJ1-1, with D tentatively TRBD1 (5 bases). The source of this sequence is a woman aged 25 to 39 in good health. The CDR3 DNA reads TGTGCCAGCAGTGCCCAAGGGGTAGGAACTGAAGCTTTCTTT. Amino acids: CASSAQGVGTEAFF.